This T cell receptor (beta chain) comes out of a study of spatial heterogeneity in lung cancer. TCRdb processed the 5' RACE reads anew with MiXCR; each CDR3 protein has one entry. The sample has fewer than 45,000 distinct CDR3 sequences, about 6.5% seen once. Documented time point: sample taken at primary tumor resection. The donors, fewer than 90 patients with untreated early-stage non-small cell lung cancer, provided the samples. Sequencing covered unsorted whole RNA taken from tumor, nontumor lung or frozen PBMC. The CDR3 is 14 amino acids. The germline CDR1 and CDR2 sequences are LNHDA and SQIVND (reference sequence). V was pared by 1 base and J by 3 bases, with 9 bases between.

The sample consisted of PBMCs, taken at surgery. This TCR was sampled from a female donor with early-stage non-small cell lung cancer. The J gene is TRBJ2-5, the V gene TRBV19; maybe TRBD2 (6 bases). CDR3 sequence: CASSIARREETQYF. CDR3 DNA: TGTGCCAGTAGTATAGCGAGGAGGGAAGAGACCCAGTACTTC. Drawing the rest from reference TRBV19 and TRBJ2-5, the complete variable domain is DGGITQSPKYLFRKEGQNVTLSCEQNLNHDAMYWYRQDPGQGLRLIYYSQIVNDFQKGDIAEGYSVSREKKESFPLTVTSAQKNPTAFYLCASSIARREETQYFGPGTRLLVL.